This record looks at one T cell receptor beta chain sequence and its context. The time point is: pretreatment peripheral blood. This entry comes from a study of PD-L1 blockade in urothelial cancer. Measured with immunoSEQ multiplex PCR; TCRdb has only the in-frame clones, and not every one. The data show around 70,000 clones, almost 90% seen once. Germline V gene lookup returns CDR1 SGHDN and CDR2 FVKESK. V was clipped by 3 bases and J by 1 base; unmatched bases: 11. The CDR3 spans 17 residues. The TCR was taken from a man between 70 and 80 years old with urothelial cancer. Here the sequenced sample was PBMCs, taken around atezolizumab (anti-PD-L1) treatment. V is TRBV14 and J is TRBJ2-7; TRBD2 matches 8 bases. CDR3 region: CASSQGILRGGSYEQYF. CDR3 sequence (DNA): TGTGCCAGCAGCCAGGGGATCCTCCGGGGGGGTTCCTACGAGCAGTACTTC.